Below are 22 T cell receptor beta chains sequenced from a single sample in a study of identical twins. TCRdb redid the calling of the 5' RACE reads with MiXCR, one entry per CDR3 protein. The table lists under 900,000 distinct CDR3 sequences, about 18% of them singletons. This same sample was also taken into another study, of T cells expressing NK-cell markers.

The specimen was PBMCs. These receptors were taken from a woman under 30 in good health.

This clonotype occurred a few times. The chain combines TRBV27 with TRBJ2-7; 8 nucleotides agree with TRBD2. Unmatched junction bases numbered 8, after V lost 4 bases and J lost 3 bases. The length of the CDR3 is 15 residues. CDR1 is MNHEY and CDR2 is SMNVEV in the germline V gene (reference sequence). The CDR3 bases are TGTGCCAGCAGTTCATTTAGCGGGACCTTCTACGAGCAGTACTTC. Amino acids: CASSSFSGTFYEQYF.

This sequence joins TRBV19 and TRBJ2-7; D is possibly TRBD1 (5 bases). V shed 3 bases and J shed 7 bases, with 22 bases lying between them. CDR1 is LNHDA, CDR2 SQIVND, per germline (reference sequence). The CDR3 length is 16 residues. CDR3 nucleotides: TGTGCCAGTAGTATTGCAGGGCCCGCCCCCCTACGGGAGCAGTACTTC. The encoded protein is CASSIAGPAPLREQYF.

The chain employs TRBV10-1 and TRBJ2-5, with 8 bases fitting TRBD2. The CDR3 totals 16 residues. J lost 1 base, V lost 3 bases, and 7 bases had no gene match. CDR1 is WNHNN, CDR2 SYGVQD, per germline (reference sequence). The CDR3 loop is CASSDLGGRIQETQYF. The CDR3 coding sequence is TGCGCCAGCAGTGACTTGGGCGGGAGGATCCAAGAGACCCAGTACTTC.

This clonotype has only a few counts. The V gene is TRBV5-1, the J gene TRBJ1-1, with D unclear. Germline V lookup: CDR1 SGHRS, CDR2 YFSETQ. This CDR3 comprises 13 residues. V was shortened by 4 bases and J by 5 bases, with 12 bases between the two germline ends. The chain's CDR3 is CASSMNLGTEAFF. CDR3 DNA: TGCGCCAGCAGCATGAATCTGGGGACTGAAGCTTTCTTT.

This rearrangement joins TRBV5-5 to TRBJ2-1, with 8 bases lining up with TRBD2. This CDR3 spans 16 amino acids. With 0 bases clipped from V and 6 bases from J, the junction kept 8 bases outside the gene matches. CDR1 SGHKS and CDR2 YYEKEE come from the germline V gene (reference sequence). CDR3 nucleotide sequence: TGTGCCAGCAGCTTGGCCGGAACTAGCGGTCTCAATGAGCAGTTCTTC. Its protein is CASSLAGTSGLNEQFF.

In this sample, this clonotype turned up a few times. V and J are TRBV5-5 and TRBJ1-5; D ambiguous. CDR3 length equals 13 residues. V shed 0 bases and J shed 5 bases, with 6 bases lying between them. The germline V gene has CDR1 SGHKS and CDR2 YYEKEE (reference sequence). The CDR3 spells CASSLVWDQPQHF. The CDR3 DNA reads as TGTGCCAGCAGCTTGGTATGGGATCAGCCCCAGCATTTT.

Written as DNA, the CDR3 is TGTGCCAGCAGTTACTCGTTGGCCTTGGGGTACAATGAGCAGTTCTTC. Protein sequence: CASSYSLALGYNEQFF. The V gene is TRBV6-5, the J gene TRBJ2-1; unclear D gene. The CDR3 has 16 amino acids. The germline V gene has CDR1 MNHEY and CDR2 SVGAGI. With 0 bases removed from V and 4 bases from J, the gap between germline ends came to 13 bases.

The rearrangement uses TRBV5-1 and TRBJ2-7; D is perhaps TRBD2 (7 bases). This CDR3 spans 15 amino acids. CDR1 is SGHRS, CDR2 YFSETQ, per germline. V was shortened by 4 bases and J by 3 bases, with 17 bases between the two germline ends. The CDR3 nucleotides read TGCGCCAGCAGCCCCGAGCGGGACACAGACTACGAGCAGTACTTC. Protein: CASSPERDTDYEQYF. The full variable domain, in which reference TRBV5-1 and TRBJ2-7 provide the parts outside the CDR3, is KAGVTQTPRYLIKTRGQQVTLSCSPISGHRSVSWYQQTPGQGLQFLFEYFSETQRNKGNFPGRFSGRQFSNSRSEMNVSTLELGDSALYLCASSPERDTDYEQYFGPGTRLTVT.

This chain links TRBV18 with TRBJ2-3; a possible D gene is TRBD2 (6 bases). The CDR3 has 16 amino acids. Trimming cost V 6 bases and J 5 bases, with 21 bases left between them. Germline V gene lookup returns CDR1 KGHSH and CDR2 LQKENI. The CDR3 DNA reads as TGTGCCAGCTCGTATATGGTGGCGGGATCCGGAGATACGCAGTATTTT. As protein: CASSYMVAGSGDTQYF.

This sequence joins TRBV21-1 and TRBJ1-5; TRBD1 was called by the table and not checked on the DNA. TRBV21-1 is a known pseudogene. This CDR3 has 15 residues. The CDR3 protein is CASSKDPGGNQPQHF. The CDR3 nucleotides read TGTGCCAGCAGCAAAGATCCAGGGGGCAATCAGCCCCAGCATTTT.

The chain carries TRBV7-2 and TRBJ2-2; D is undetermined. This CDR3 has 16 residues. Germline V gene data show CDR1 as SGHTA and CDR2 as FQGNSA. V gave up 4 bases and J gave up 1 base, with 13 bases separating them. The CDR3 protein is CASSSPAHMNTGELFF. The CDR3 DNA is TGTGCCAGCAGCTCCCCCGCCCATATGAACACCGGGGAGCTGTTTTTT.

Concerning this clonotype: Mismatch with germline at one junction end may stem from a read error. This chain connects TRBV12-3 or TRBV12-4 to TRBJ1-2; possibly TRBD1 for D (6 bases). The CDR3 sequence is 14 residues long. DNA of the CDR3: TGTGCCAGCAGTTTACGCAGGGGTAACGATGGCTACACCTTC. Protein: CASSLRRGNDGYTF.

This clonotype has a handful of counts. V is TRBV7-6 and J is TRBJ2-1; 11 bases agree with TRBD2. In germline, CDR1 is SGHVS, CDR2 FNYEAQ. The CDR3 length is 17 residues. Unmatched junction bases numbered 15, after V lost 7 bases and J lost 7 bases. The CDR3 DNA reads as TGTGCCAGCACAAGAAGCCCACTAGCGGGAGACGGGAATGAGCAGTTCTTC. The encoded protein is CASTRSPLAGDGNEQFF.

The chain uses TRBV18 and TRBJ2-2; 9 bases are a match to TRBD1. Trimming cost V 6 bases and J 5 bases; bases outside gene matches: 19. Germline loops: CDR1 KGHSH, CDR2 LQKENI. The CDR3 has 19 amino acids. The CDR3 nucleotides read TGTGCCAGCTCCCCTTGGAGGGGACAGGGACCATTTGGGACCGGGGAGCTGTTTTTT. This gives the protein CASSPWRGQGPFGTGELFF.

CDR3 sequence: CASSQNRGGWDTQYF. The CDR3 region has the DNA TGTGCCAGCAGCCAAAATCGAGGGGGCTGGGATACGCAGTATTTT. This chain uses TRBV11-2 with TRBJ2-3; TRBD1 matches at 7 bases. This CDR3 comprises 15 residues. V was pared by 5 bases and J by 6 bases, with 11 bases of the junction left unmatched. CDR1 SGHAT and CDR2 FQNNGV come from the germline V gene.

The CDR3 DNA reads TGTGCCAGCAGCCCGGGACAGAAACTCTCTGGGGCCAACGTCCTGACTTTC. Protein: CASSPGQKLSGANVLTF. This chain joins TRBV6-1 and TRBJ2-6; the match to TRBD1 covers 7 bases. The trim removed 6 bases at V and 0 bases at J, leaving 8 bases unmatched. CDR1 and CDR2 from the germline V gene are MNHNS and SASEGT. The CDR3 spans 17 residues.

The V call is TRBV6-1, the J call TRBJ2-1, with a weak D call TRBD2 (5 bases). Trimming cost V 5 bases and J 3 bases, with 17 bases left between them. Germline CDR1 and CDR2: MNHNS and SASEGT. The CDR3 is made up of 16 amino acids. CDR3 protein: CASSPLAGRDYNEQFF. In DNA, the CDR3 is TGTGCCAGCAGTCCCCTGGCGGGTAGGGACTACAATGAGCAGTTCTTC.

Concerning this clonotype: Germline is not matched at one junction end, which may reflect a read error. J is TRBJ2-3 and V is TRBV7-7, with D tentatively TRBD1 (5 bases). CDR3 length: 15 amino acids. Germline V gene lookup returns CDR1 SSHAT and CDR2 FNYEAQ (reference sequence). CDR3 region: CASSLGHGSTDTRYF. CDR3 sequence (DNA): TGTGCTAGCAGCTTAGGACACGGCAGCACAGATACGCGGTATTTT.

The rearrangement uses TRBV7-8 and TRBJ1-4; D unresolved. This CDR3 spans 13 amino acids. The V end was cut by 1 base, the J end by 8 bases, with 8 bases between. Germline-derived CDR1 and CDR2 are SGHVS and FQNEAQ. The CDR3 DNA reads TGTGCCAGCAGCTTAGGGCCCTGGGAAAAACTGTTTTTT. This sequence encodes CASSLGPWEKLFF.

This CDR3 is CASRREGSGGSYEQYF. The CDR3 nucleotides are TGTGCCAGCAGGAGAGAGGGTAGCGGGGGCTCCTACGAGCAGTACTTC. V gene TRBV12-3 or TRBV12-4 combines with J gene TRBJ2-7, with 9 bases lining up with TRBD2. Trimming at V came to 6 bases and at J to 0 bases, leaving 9 bases not matched to a gene. The CDR3 runs 16 residues.

The chain carries TRBV4-3 and TRBJ2-2, with D unclear. CDR3 size: 14 residues. Trimming took off 1 base at V and 7 bases at J, with 10 bases between the two ends. The germline V gene encodes CDR1 LGHNA and CDR2 YSLEER. The CDR3 is CASSQAVAIGELFF. The CDR3 DNA reads as TGCGCCAGCAGCCAAGCAGTGGCGATCGGGGAGCTGTTTTTT.

The rearrangement uses TRBV6-1 and TRBJ2-2; TRBD2 agrees at 10 bases. Germline V gene data show CDR1 as MNHNS and CDR2 as SASEGT. Trimming at V came to 2 bases and at J to 4 bases, leaving 7 bases not matched to a gene. This CDR3 comprises 17 residues. CDR3 protein: CASSERSGGAPTGELFF. The CDR3, as DNA: TGTGCCAGCAGTGAACGGAGCGGGGGGGCCCCCACCGGGGAGCTGTTTTTT.